The 25 T cell receptor beta chains given below trace back to one sample, sequenced in a study of early T cells in non-severe SARS-CoV-2 infection. TCRdb re-derived calls from the 5' RACE reads in MiXCR, one entry per CDR3 protein. The sample yields roughly 81,000 distinct CDR3 sequences, over 5% seen once. Sample: whole blood. The receptors stem from an adult who was a healthcare worker with PCR-confirmed SARS-CoV-2 infection or an uninfected control (not recorded which).

This clonotype was counted many times. This chain links TRBV16 with TRBJ2-1; TRBD2 might be the D (6 bases). This CDR3 region has 12 residues. The ends were cut back, 5 bases at V and 8 bases at J, with 10 bases in the middle. Germline values: CDR1 KGHSY, CDR2 FQNENV. The CDR3 DNA follows: TGTGCCAGCAGCGGGACTGAGGATGAGCAGTTCTTC. It specifies CASSGTEDEQFF. Full variable domain (missing parts from reference TRBV16 and TRBJ2-1): GEEVAQTPKHLVRGEGQKAKLYCAPIKGHSYVFWYQQVLKNEFKFLISFQNENVFDETGMPKERFSAKCLPNSPCSLEIQATKLEDSAVYFCASSGTEDEQFFGPGTRLTVL.

This clonotype was recorded many times. The chain has TRBV24-1 and TRBJ2-7; a weak D match, TRBD1 (6 bases). V gave up 6 bases and J gave up 0 bases, with 11 bases separating them. The CDR3 is made up of 14 amino acids. Looked up from germline, CDR1 is KGHDR and CDR2 is SFDVKD. CDR3 DNA: TGTGCCACCAGTAGGGGGAAAAGCTCCTACGAGCAGTACTTC. This codes for CATSRGKSSYEQYF.

This chain connects TRBV6-5 to TRBJ2-3, with 8 bases matching TRBD2. The CDR3 contains 14 residues. V shed 6 bases, J shed 3 bases, and the junction held 5 bases outside the gene matches. In germline, CDR1 is MNHEY, CDR2 SVGAGI. The CDR3 loop reads CASSRSGGTDTQYF. The CDR3 DNA reads TGTGCCAGCAGCCGCAGCGGGGGAACAGATACGCAGTATTTT.

This clonotype was recorded at least ten times. This chain connects TRBV18 to TRBJ2-7; 8 bases line up with TRBD1. CDR1 is KGHSH and CDR2 is LQKENI in the germline V gene. V trimming: 3 bases; J trimming: 6 bases; junction bases outside the gene matches: 10. The CDR3 totals 15 residues. The CDR3 loop is CASSPQGTGSLEQYF. DNA for the CDR3: TGTGCCAGCTCACCGCAGGGGACAGGCTCCCTCGAGCAGTACTTC.

This clonotype has at least ten counts. This chain links TRBV7-9 with TRBJ2-2; D might be TRBD2 (6 bases). This CDR3 is built from 18 residues. Trimming removed 5 bases at V and 1 base at J, with 20 bases between. Germline CDR1 reads SEHNR; CDR2 reads FQNEAQ (reference sequence). The CDR3 protein is CASSPSGGATLNTGELFF. The CDR3 DNA sequence: TGTGCCAGCAGCCCGAGTGGAGGGGCCACCTTGAACACCGGGGAGCTGTTTTTT. Full variable domain (rest looked up from reference TRBV7-9 and TRBJ2-2): DTGVSQNPRHKITKRGQNVTFRCDPISEHNRLYWYRQTLGQGPEFLTYFQNEAQLEKSRLLSDRFSAERPKGSFSTLEIQRTEQGDSAMYLCASSPSGGATLNTGELFFGEGSRLTVL.

This clonotype was counted between two and nine times. This chain connects TRBV5-1 to TRBJ2-2; the D gene is possibly TRBD2 (5 bases). The CDR3 sequence is 15 residues long. Germline CDR1 SGHRS, CDR2 YFSETQ. Trimming took off 3 bases at V and 4 bases at J, with 13 bases between the two ends. The CDR3 sequence is CASSWEPSFTGELFF. The CDR3, as DNA: TGCGCCAGCAGCTGGGAGCCTTCCTTCACCGGGGAGCTGTTTTTT.

This clonotype was counted between two and nine times. The V gene is TRBV5-4, the J gene TRBJ1-1; 7 nucleotides line up with TRBD1. Germline V gives CDR1 SGHNT, CDR2 YYREEE (reference sequence). Trimming cost V 1 base and J 0 bases; bases outside gene matches: 3. The CDR3 is 15 residues long. In nucleotides, the CDR3 is TGTGCCAGCAGCTTGAACAGGGGCCTGAACACTGAAGCTTTCTTT. Encoded protein: CASSLNRGLNTEAFF.

This clonotype has just a few counts. The V and J genes are TRBV18 and TRBJ2-3; tentative D call: TRBD1 (6 bases). V lost 3 bases to trimming and J lost 4 bases, with 17 bases between them. CDR3 length: 16 amino acids. Germline V gene lookup returns CDR1 KGHSH and CDR2 LQKENI. The CDR3 region is CASSPRDTGSSDTQYF. DNA of the CDR3: TGTGCCAGCTCACCTCGGGACACAGGATCTTCAGATACGCAGTATTTT.

This clonotype was seen many times. V is TRBV5-4 and J is TRBJ2-1; TRBD2 is a possible D gene (5 bases). Germline V gene lookup returns CDR1 SGHNT and CDR2 YYREEE (reference sequence). Trimming took 0 bases from V and 2 from J, leaving 9 bases between them. CDR3 length equals 15 residues. The CDR3: CASSLASSTYNEQFF. DNA for the CDR3: TGTGCCAGCAGCTTGGCTAGCAGTACCTACAATGAGCAGTTCTTC.

This clonotype was picked up many times. The rearrangement uses TRBV6-6 and TRBJ2-2; no firm D call. Germline CDR1 is MNHNY and CDR2 is SVGAGI (reference sequence). The CDR3 is 11 residues long. Trimming shortened V by 9 bases and J by 5 bases, and 7 bases separated the two germline ends. CDR3 sequence: CASKTTGELFF. The DNA for the CDR3 is TGTGCCAGTAAAACGACCGGGGAGCTGTTTTTT.

This clonotype was recorded at least ten times. This chain connects TRBV7-9 to TRBJ2-1; 12 bases fit TRBD2. This CDR3 comprises 17 residues. Unmatched junction bases numbered 3, after V lost 3 bases and J lost 0 bases. Germline V lookup: CDR1 SEHNR, CDR2 FQNEAQ (reference sequence). The CDR3 nucleotides are TGTGCCAGCAGCTTGACTAGCGGGGGAGACTCCTACAATGAGCAGTTCTTC. As protein: CASSLTSGGDSYNEQFF.

At least ten counts were recorded for this clonotype. The rearrangement links TRBV10-1 to TRBJ1-1; 9 bases align to TRBD1. CDR1 is WNHNN and CDR2 is SYGVQD in the germline V gene (reference sequence). V lost 7 bases to trimming and J lost 1 base; unmatched junction nucleotides: 1. The CDR3 covers 13 residues. This CDR3 is CASMGQGNTEAFF. The CDR3 DNA is TGCGCCAGCATGGGACAGGGGAACACTGAAGCTTTCTTT.

This rearrangement joins TRBV7-9 to TRBJ2-1; 7 bases match TRBD1. After removal of 6 bases from V and 14 bases from J, the junction contained 10 bases not matched to a gene. The CDR3 runs to 12 residues. CDR1 and CDR2 (germline): SEHNR, FQNEAQ (reference sequence). This chain's CDR3 is CASSFLGGAEFF. The CDR3 region has the DNA TGTGCCAGCAGTTTCTTAGGGGGCGCGGAGTTCTTC.

The table lists this clonotype with a few counts. This rearrangement joins TRBV10-2 to TRBJ2-3; TRBD2 aligns across 11 bases. CDR3 length equals 18 residues. The germline V gene has CDR1 WSHSY and CDR2 SAAADI. Losses at the gene ends were 3 bases for V and 5 bases for J; bases not matched to a gene: 13. The DNA of the CDR3 is TGCGCCAGCAGTGATAGGAGACTAGCGGGAAGGGGGGTAGATACGCAGTATTTT. Residues: CASSDRRLAGRGVDTQYF.

The table lists this clonotype with a few counts. The chain employs TRBV20-1 and TRBJ2-7, with 12 bases matching TRBD2. Germline V gene sequence: CDR1 DFQATT, CDR2 SNEGSKA (reference sequence). The J segment lost 2 bases and the V segment lost 4 bases, leaving 12 bases of the junction unmatched. The CDR3 loop spans 17 amino acids. Written as DNA, the CDR3 is TGCAGTGCTACACTCCAGATGACTAGCGGGAGCCCCTACGAGCAGTACTTC. Translation: CSATLQMTSGSPYEQYF.

This clonotype was recorded at least ten times. CDR3 bases: TGTGCCATCAGTGATCGCGACAGGCGAGGGCCTGAAGCTTTCTTT. Amino acid sequence: CAISDRDRRGPEAFF. The genes are TRBV10-3 and TRBJ1-1; D may be TRBD1 (6 bases). The CDR3 loop spans 15 amino acids. V shed 3 bases and J shed 6 bases, with 17 bases lying between them. The germline gives CDR1 ENHRY, CDR2 SYGVKD.

The chain has TRBV9 and TRBJ2-2; D is unresolved. This CDR3 is built from 14 residues. Between the trimmed V and J ends, which lost 4 bases and 2 bases, there was a span of 9 bases. Germline CDR1 and CDR2: SGDLS and YYNGEE. The CDR3 reads CASSPILNTGELFF. CDR3 nucleotide sequence: TGTGCCAGCAGCCCCATTTTAAACACCGGGGAGCTGTTTTTT. Based on the CDR3 plus reference TRBV9 and TRBJ2-2, the full variable domain is DSGVTQTPKHLITATGQRVTLRCSPRSGDLSVYWYQQSLDQGLQFLIQYYNGEERAKGNILERFSAQQFPDLHSELNLSSLELGDSALYFCASSPILNTGELFFGEGSRLTVL.

V and J are TRBV6-5 and TRBJ1-4; D unresolved. The CDR3 length is 15 residues. V gave up 4 bases and J gave up 0 bases, with 9 bases separating them. Looked up from germline, CDR1 is MNHEY and CDR2 is SVGAGI. The CDR3 reads CASSSSWTTNEKLFF. For the CDR3, the DNA is TGTGCCAGCAGTTCCTCATGGACAACTAATGAAAAACTGTTTTTT.

In this sample, this clonotype turned up a few times. The V call is TRBV12-3 or TRBV12-4, the J call TRBJ2-7; 12 bases match TRBD2. There are 14 residues in the CDR3. V lost 6 bases, J lost 4 bases, and 4 bases stayed unmatched. The CDR3 loop is CASSPTSGGYEQYF. The CDR3 DNA sequence: TGTGCCAGCAGCCCGACTAGCGGGGGTTACGAGCAGTACTTC.

This clonotype was observed a few times. This chain uses TRBV5-5 with TRBJ2-3; D perhaps matches TRBD2 (7 bases). With 5 bases removed from V and 10 bases from J, the gap between germline ends came to 23 bases. Germline V gene lookup returns CDR1 SGHKS and CDR2 YYEKEE (reference sequence). The CDR3 runs 15 residues. CDR3 residues: CASSMAGANGLSQYF. DNA of the CDR3: TGTGCCAGCAGTATGGCGGGGGCTAATGGTTTGTCGCAGTATTTT.

The chain employs TRBV19 and TRBJ2-7, with TRBD1 matching over 11 bases. This CDR3 is built from 15 residues. The V gene end was trimmed by 6 bases and the J gene end by 5 bases; junction bases not matched to a gene: 9. Germline V gene sequence: CDR1 LNHDA, CDR2 SQIVND (reference sequence). CDR3 region: CASSQLGTGGNEQYF. The DNA for the CDR3 is TGTGCCAGTAGCCAACTGGGGACAGGGGGAAACGAGCAGTACTTC.

This clonotype showed up just a few times. V is TRBV12-3 or TRBV12-4 and J is TRBJ2-1; D remains unclear. The CDR3 is 12 amino acids. Trimming left V 6 bases short and J 3 bases short, with 6 bases between. The CDR3 nucleotides read TGTGCCAGCAGCCATAGCTACAATGAGCAGTTCTTC. Amino acids: CASSHSYNEQFF.

The sample holds many counts of this clonotype. This chain connects TRBV2 to TRBJ2-7; 9 nucleotides agree with TRBD1. Germline CDR1 is SNHLY and CDR2 is FYNNEI. The CDR3 extends over 14 amino acids. V shed 5 bases and J 4 bases; nucleotides not matched to a gene: 6. The DNA of the CDR3 is TGTGCCAGCAGTATCTCCGGGACAGGGTACGAGCAGTACTTC. Protein: CASSISGTGYEQYF.

This clonotype was recorded at least ten times. J is TRBJ2-2 and V is TRBV11-2, with D possibly TRBD1 on 5 matching bases. Trimming took 4 bases from V and 7 from J, leaving 10 bases between them. CDR3 length: 13 residues. From germline, CDR1 is SGHAT and CDR2 FQNNGV. The CDR3 DNA reads TGTGCCAGCAGCTGGCGACAGTACGGGGAGCTGTTTTTT. As protein: CASSWRQYGELFF.

The CDR3 nucleotides read TGCAGTGGGACAGGGAGAGGGAATGAGCAGTTCTTC. It yields the protein CSGTGRGNEQFF. This sequence joins TRBV20-1 and TRBJ2-1, with 8 bases that match TRBD1. The germline V gene encodes CDR1 DFQATT and CDR2 SNEGSKA (reference sequence). The junction had 6 bases not matched to a gene; V was cut back by 7 bases and J by 7 bases. This CDR3 spans 12 amino acids.